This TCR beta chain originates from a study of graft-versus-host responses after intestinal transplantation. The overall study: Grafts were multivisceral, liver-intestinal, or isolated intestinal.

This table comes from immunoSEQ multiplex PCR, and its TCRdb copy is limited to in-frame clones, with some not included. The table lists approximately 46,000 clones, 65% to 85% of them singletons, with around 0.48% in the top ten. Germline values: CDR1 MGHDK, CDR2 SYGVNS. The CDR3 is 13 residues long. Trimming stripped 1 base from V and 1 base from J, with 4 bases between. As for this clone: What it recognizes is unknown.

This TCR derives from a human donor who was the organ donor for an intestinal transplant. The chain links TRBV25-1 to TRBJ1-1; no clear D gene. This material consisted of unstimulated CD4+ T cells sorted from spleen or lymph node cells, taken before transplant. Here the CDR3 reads CASSEWGNTEAFF. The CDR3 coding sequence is TGTGCCAGCAGTGAATGGGGGAACACTGAAGCTTTCTTT. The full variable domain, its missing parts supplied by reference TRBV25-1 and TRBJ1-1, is EADIYQTPRYLVIGTGKKITLECSQTMGHDKMYWYQQDPGMELHLIHYSYGVNSTEKGDLSSESTVSRIRTEHFPLTLESARPSHTSQYLCASSEWGNTEAFFGQGTRLTVV.